The rows below give T cell receptor beta chains drawn from one sample of a study of response to subunit inactivated influenza vaccine. From the RT-PCR reads, TCRdb called clonotypes with MiXCR, one entry per CDR3 protein. The table has a few hundred thousand distinct CDR3 sequences, about 20% seen once. The source material was PBMCs from blood, sampled about 19 months after vaccination. The receptors shown here come from a man between 50 and 75 years old who received an inactivated influenza vaccine. Each CDR3 is given with its conserved first and last residue. D genes are given only for firm matches. Some rows have no size entry. The others give once, few or many, or a class for an expanded clone.

size: few
J: TRBJ2-7
D: TRBD1
V: TRBV20-1
CDR3: CSASSNRGYEQYF
DNA: TGCAGTGCTAGTAGTAACAGGGGCTACGAGCAGTACTTC

size: NA
J: TRBJ1-2
D: NA
V: TRBV20-1
CDR3: CSASWPIVNYGYTF
DNA: TGCAGTGCTAGTTGGCCCATCGTCAACTATGGCTACACCTTC

size: few
J: TRBJ2-1
D: NA
V: TRBV20-1
CDR3: CSARDVGGIITEQFF
DNA: TGCAGTGCTAGAGATGTTGGCGGGATAATTACTGAGCAGTTCTTC

size: few
J: TRBJ1-5
D: TRBD1
V: TRBV10-2
CDR3: CASSGQGGGNQPQHF
DNA: TGCGCCAGCTCGGGACAGGGCGGCGGCAATCAGCCCCAGCATTTT

size: few
J: TRBJ1-1
D: TRBD1
V: TRBV5-6
CDR3: CASSSNDRDTRNTEAFF
DNA: TGTGCCAGCAGCTCTAACGACAGGGACACTCGGAACACTGAAGCTTTCTTT

size: NA
J: TRBJ2-7
D: NA
V: TRBV4-3
CDR3: CASSQDYDNGGLVHEQYF
DNA: TGCGCCAGCAGCCAAGATTATGATAACGGGGGGCTCGTCCACGAGCAGTACTTC

size: NA
J: TRBJ2-7
D: NA
V: TRBV6-2/TRBV6-3
CDR3: CASSSRLRDTIYEQYF
DNA: TGTGCCAGCAGCTCAAGACTCCGGGACACGATCTACGAGCAGTACTTC

size: few
J: TRBJ1-1
D: NA
V: TRBV20-1
CDR3: CSASGAQGPMNTEAFF
DNA: TGCAGTGCTAGTGGCGCTCAGGGACCGATGAACACTGAAGCTTTCTTT

size: many
J: TRBJ1-5
D: NA
V: TRBV4-3
CDR3: CASSQDLASNQPQHF
DNA: TGCGCCAGCAGCCAAGATTTGGCTAGTAATCAGCCCCAGCATTTT

size: few
J: TRBJ1-1
D: NA
V: TRBV7-8
CDR3: CASSLGMVRNTEAFF
DNA: TGTGCCAGCAGTCTAGGGATGGTCAGAAACACTGAAGCCTTCTTT

size: NA
J: TRBJ1-3
D: NA
V: TRBV30
CDR3: CAWRPTVNTIYF
DNA: TGTGCCTGGAGACCGACAGTAAACACCATATATTTT

size: NA
J: TRBJ1-3
D: NA
V: TRBV18
CDR3: CASSVLQGSGNTIYF
DNA: TGTGCCAGCTCAGTCCTACAGGGTTCTGGAAACACCATATATTTT

size: few
J: TRBJ2-4
D: NA
V: TRBV20-1
CDR3: CSAGSMGTKNIQYF
DNA: TGCAGTGCTGGGTCGATGGGAACCAAAAACATTCAGTACTTC

size: NA
J: TRBJ1-1
D: NA
V: TRBV12-3/TRBV12-4
CDR3: CASDGPMNTEAFF
DNA: TGTGCCAGCGACGGACCAATGAACACTGAAGCTTTCTTT

size: few
J: TRBJ1-6
D: TRBD1
V: TRBV12-3/TRBV12-4
CDR3: CASSYRTGYSPLHF
DNA: TGTGCCAGCAGTTACCGGACAGGTTATTCACCCCTCCACTTT

size: few
J: TRBJ1-2
D: NA
V: TRBV27
CDR3: CASSWTANYGYTF
DNA: TGTGCCAGCAGTTGGACAGCTAACTATGGCTACACCTTC